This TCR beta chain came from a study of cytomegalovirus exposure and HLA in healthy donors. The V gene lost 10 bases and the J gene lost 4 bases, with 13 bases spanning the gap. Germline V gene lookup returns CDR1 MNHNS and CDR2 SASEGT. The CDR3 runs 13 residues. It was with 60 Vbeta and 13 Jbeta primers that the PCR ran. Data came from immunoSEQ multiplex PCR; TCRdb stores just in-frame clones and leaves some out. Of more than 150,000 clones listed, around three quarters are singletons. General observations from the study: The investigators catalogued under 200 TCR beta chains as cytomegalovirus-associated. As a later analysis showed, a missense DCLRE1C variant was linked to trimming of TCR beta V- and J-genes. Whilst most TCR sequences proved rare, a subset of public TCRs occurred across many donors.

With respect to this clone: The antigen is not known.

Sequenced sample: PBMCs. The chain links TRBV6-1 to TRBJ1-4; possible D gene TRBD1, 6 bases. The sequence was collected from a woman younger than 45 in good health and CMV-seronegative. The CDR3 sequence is CATQRQVNEKLFF. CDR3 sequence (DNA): TGTGCCACCCAGCGACAGGTTAATGAAAAACTGTTTTTT.